The rows below give T cell receptor beta chains drawn from one sample of a study of early T cells in non-severe SARS-CoV-2 infection. TCRdb fed the 5' RACE reads into MiXCR, producing one record per CDR3 protein. The sample records tens of thousands of distinct CDR3 sequences, about 4% being singletons. Sequenced: whole blood. The source is an adult who was a healthcare worker with PCR-confirmed SARS-CoV-2 infection or an uninfected control (not recorded which). Each CDR3 is given with its conserved first and last residue. A D gene is named only where the DNA matches it firmly. Size values are once, few and many counts, or a class for expanded clones, and some rows have none.

CDR3 DNA	CDR3 protein	J gene	D gene	clone size	V gene
TGTGCCAGCAGCCCCTCGAGTACCTACGAGCAGTACTTC	CASSPSSTYEQYF	TRBJ2-7	NA	few	TRBV7-2
TGTGCCAGCAGCTCACGACCCACTAGCGGGAGGTTAAGTGAGCAGTTCTTC	CASSSRPTSGRLSEQFF	TRBJ2-1	TRBD2	few	TRBV9
TGTGCCAGCAGTCCCGGGGAGTTAGGAGATACGCAGTATTTT	CASSPGELGDTQYF	TRBJ2-3	NA	many	TRBV12-3/TRBV12-4
TGTGCCAGCAGCTTAGGTGAGGGACATCTAAATTCACCCCTCCACTTT	CASSLGEGHLNSPLHF	TRBJ1-6	NA	few	TRBV7-9
TGTGCCAGCAGCTTACCGGGACAGGGCGCAACTGAAGCTTTCTTT	CASSLPGQGATEAFF	TRBJ1-1	TRBD1	many	TRBV7-8
TGTGCCAGCGAGGGCTCCTCCTCGGCAGATACGCAGTATTTT	CASEGSSSADTQYF	TRBJ2-3	NA	many	TRBV5-5
TGTGCCAGCAGCCTTGACAGGGGGCAGGGTGAGCAGTTCTTC	CASSLDRGQGEQFF	TRBJ2-1	TRBD1	NA	TRBV12-3/TRBV12-4
TGTGCCAGCAGCCCCCATGCTGGCGGCACTGAAGCTTTCTTT	CASSPHAGGTEAFF	TRBJ1-1	NA	many	TRBV14
TGCAGTGCTAGAGAAGGTAACCCGGGACACGGCTATGGCTACACCTTC	CSAREGNPGHGYGYTF	TRBJ1-2	NA	many	TRBV20-1
TGTGCCAGCTTAAGTACTACATCCTACAATGAGCAGTTCTTC	CASLSTTSYNEQFF	TRBJ2-1	NA	many	TRBV2
TGTGCCAGCAGCTTAGATCGAGGCCCCAGGGAGGTGGATGATGAAAAACTGTTTTTT	CASSLDRGPREVDDEKLFF	TRBJ1-4	NA	many	TRBV11-3
TGTGCCAGCAGCTGGGGGGACAGCCAGATTGAAAAACTGTTTTTT	CASSWGDSQIEKLFF	TRBJ1-4	TRBD1	many	TRBV11-3
TGTGCCTGGAGCCTGGAGCGGGGTGGAAACACCATATATTTT	CAWSLERGGNTIYF	TRBJ1-3	NA	NA	TRBV30
TGCAGTGTTAGCCCCCGGGACAAGAGAGCAGATACGCAGTATTTT	CSVSPRDKRADTQYF	TRBJ2-3	NA	many	TRBV20-1
TGCAGTGCCGTAAGGACAGGGGTCTATGGCTACACCTTC	CSAVRTGVYGYTF	TRBJ1-2	TRBD1	many	TRBV20-1
TGTGCCAGCAGCTTACAGTACGGGGCTTCAAGGGGTGAGCAGTTCTTC	CASSLQYGASRGEQFF	TRBJ2-1	NA	many	TRBV7-2
TGTGCCAGCAGCTTGGGTACTGCGGGGCGAGCGAATGAGCAGTTCTTC	CASSLGTAGRANEQFF	TRBJ2-1	NA	many	TRBV5-4
TGCGCCAGCAGTGATCCAGGCGGAGATACGCAGTATTTT	CASSDPGGDTQYF	TRBJ2-3	NA	NA	TRBV10-1
TGTGCCAGCAGCTCAAGGAGAGATACAGATACGCAGTATTTT	CASSSRRDTDTQYF	TRBJ2-3	NA	many	TRBV7-9
TGCGCCAGCAGCCCCCCAAAGGAAAACATTCAGTACTTC	CASSPPKENIQYF	TRBJ2-4	NA	many	TRBV23-1
TGTGCCAGCAGCTTAGGGGCGACCTCTCTCCTTTTCGGCTACACCTTC	CASSLGATSLLFGYTF	TRBJ1-2	NA	many	TRBV7-8
TGTGCCAGCAGCTTAGAAGGGACAGGCCGCACAGATACGCAGTATTTT	CASSLEGTGRTDTQYF	TRBJ2-3	TRBD1	NA	TRBV7-8
TGCAGTGCTAGAGAGGGAGGGGCGCTGGTCGAGCAGTACTTC	CSAREGGALVEQYF	TRBJ2-7	TRBD2	few	TRBV20-1
TGTGCCAGCAGCACAGGGACTTCCTACGAGCAGTACTTC	CASSTGTSYEQYF	TRBJ2-7	NA	many	TRBV5-5
TGCAGTGCGATACCAGGCGCCCCGATGGATACGCAGTATTTT	CSAIPGAPMDTQYF	TRBJ2-3	NA	many	TRBV20-1
TGTGCCAGCGCCGCGGCATGGCTCGACTACGAGCAGTACTTC	CASAAAWLDYEQYF	TRBJ2-7	NA	many	TRBV11-3
TGCAGCGTTGAGGAGGGAATCGGTTCACCCCTCCACTTT	CSVEEGIGSPLHF	TRBJ1-6	NA	few	TRBV29-1
TGTGCCAGCAGCCGAGACAGGAACACCGGGGAGCTGTTTTTT	CASSRDRNTGELFF	TRBJ2-2	NA	many	TRBV3-1
TGTGCCAGTAGTATAGATCCAGGGAAAAGCTCCTACAATGAGCAGTTCTTC	CASSIDPGKSSYNEQFF	TRBJ2-1	NA	NA	TRBV19
TGTGCCAGCAGCCCGGGACAACTGAATTCACCCCTCCACTTT	CASSPGQLNSPLHF	TRBJ1-6	NA	many	TRBV12-3/TRBV12-4
TGTGCCAGCAGCTCCCCAGGGAACACTGAAGCTTTCTTT	CASSSPGNTEAFF	TRBJ1-1	NA	NA	TRBV7-6
TGTGCCAGCAGCTTAGCGCAGGGGGCGAGGTCTGGAAACACCATATATTTT	CASSLAQGARSGNTIYF	TRBJ1-3	TRBD1	many	TRBV7-8
TGCGCCAGCAGCCAGGGGGACAGGCTTTCCTACGAGCAGTACTTC	CASSQGDRLSYEQYF	TRBJ2-7	TRBD1	few	TRBV4-1
TGTGCCAGCTCACCACCAGCAGGACCCGAGAGGAACGACAATGAGCAGTTCTTC	CASSPPAGPERNDNEQFF	TRBJ2-1	NA	many	TRBV18
TGTGCCAGCAGCTTGGCCGGGACTAGCGGGAGGGCAGAGACCCAGTACTTC	CASSLAGTSGRAETQYF	TRBJ2-5	TRBD2	many	TRBV5-6
TGTGCCAGCAGTTACTCCTGGCGGGGGGATAGGGCCCTTACTAGCACAGATACGCAGTATTTT	CASSYSWRGDRALTSTDTQYF	TRBJ2-3	TRBD2	few	TRBV6-7
TGTGCCAGCAGCCCCCAAAAAGGGCTAGCGGGCTTTAGCACAGATACGCAGTATTTT	CASSPQKGLAGFSTDTQYF	TRBJ2-3	TRBD2	many	TRBV3-1
TGCAGTGCTAGGTCACCCTACCCTAATCAGCCCCAGCATTTT	CSARSPYPNQPQHF	TRBJ1-5	NA	many	TRBV20-1
TGCAGCGCTCGAGGCGGCGACACGTACACCGGGGAGCTGTTTTTT	CSARGGDTYTGELFF	TRBJ2-2	NA	many	TRBV29-1
TGCGCCAGCAGCTTCTCCGGGACAGGGGGAGGCACTGAAGCTTTCTTT	CASSFSGTGGGTEAFF	TRBJ1-1	TRBD1	few	TRBV5-1
TGTGCCAGCAGCTTAAGGGGGAGCGGGGACGAGCAGTACTTC	CASSLRGSGDEQYF	TRBJ2-7	NA	many	TRBV7-9
TGTGCCAGCAGCCCGGGGGCGCTACTCCCGAACACCGGGGAGCTGTTTTTT	CASSPGALLPNTGELFF	TRBJ2-2	NA	many	TRBV7-2
TGTGCCAGCAGTTATCAGGGCCCCTACGAGCAGTACTTC	CASSYQGPYEQYF	TRBJ2-7	NA	NA	TRBV5-5
TGCGCCAGCAGCCAGGATAGCGGTTCTAGCACAGATACGCAGTATTTT	CASSQDSGSSTDTQYF	TRBJ2-3	NA	many	TRBV4-1
TGCAGCGCCTCAGAACAGGGTTCGGAGACCCAGTACTTC	CSASEQGSETQYF	TRBJ2-5	NA	many	TRBV29-1
TGTGCCAGCAGCGCTAGCCAGGGGTGGTTCGAAAAACTGTTTTTT	CASSASQGWFEKLFF	TRBJ1-4	NA	many	TRBV11-2
TGTGCCAGTAGTCTAGAGGGCCCCCGTGGTGAGCAGTTCTTC	CASSLEGPRGEQFF	TRBJ2-1	NA	many	TRBV19
TGCGCCAGCAGCTTCGACCTAGATACGCAGTATTTT	CASSFDLDTQYF	TRBJ2-3	NA	few	TRBV5-1
TGTGCCAGCGGGGGACTCGGTGAGCAGTTCTTC	CASGGLGEQFF	TRBJ2-1	NA	many	TRBV6-4
TGTGCCAGCAGCTGGACGTGGGGAGGGGATGAGCAGTTCTTC	CASSWTWGGDEQFF	TRBJ2-1	TRBD2	many	TRBV5-5
TGTGCCAGCAGCTTTATCGGGGGCATCAGCCCGCAAGAGACCCAGTACTTC	CASSFIGGISPQETQYF	TRBJ2-5	NA	many	TRBV11-2
TGTGCCAGCACCCTGGATTCGGGACAGGGCGGTTTTAGGCAGTATTTT	CASTLDSGQGGFRQYF	TRBJ2-3	TRBD1	few	TRBV7-9
TGTGCCAGCAGCTTACGGAGGGACACTGAAGCTTTCTTT	CASSLRRDTEAFF	TRBJ1-1	NA	many	TRBV7-9
TGTGCCAGCAGCTTCATGCCGGGACAGGGTAATGAAAAACTGTTTTTT	CASSFMPGQGNEKLFF	TRBJ1-4	TRBD1	many	TRBV7-9
TGTGCCAGCAGCGCGGGAGAGGGCACAGATACGCAGTATTTT	CASSAGEGTDTQYF	TRBJ2-3	TRBD2	NA	TRBV7-3
TGTGCCAGCAGGCGGGACTCTGAGGAGCAGTACTTC	CASRRDSEEQYF	TRBJ2-7	NA	medium-sized	TRBV6-1
TGTGCCAGCAGCCAAGCGGGCAGTTACGAGCAGTACTTC	CASSQAGSYEQYF	TRBJ2-7	NA	NA	TRBV11-3